The TCR beta chain under discussion was sequenced for a study of blood T cell repertoires in COVID-19. Per germline, CDR1 KGHDR and CDR2 SFDVKD. The CDR3 runs 16 residues. Unmatched junction bases numbered 7, after V lost 5 bases and J lost 4 bases. The data were produced by immunoSEQ multiplex PCR, yet TCRdb's version contains in-frame clones alone and is incomplete. The repertoire holds approximately 280,000 clones, 70% to 90% seen once, with 8% to 13% in the top ten. Sequences were obtained from peripheral blood. The chain is built from TRBV24-1 and TRBJ2-1; TRBD2 agrees at 10 bases. The origin of this receptor is a woman aged 70-85 years with acute or convalescent COVID-19. The CDR3 here is CATSGATSGVYNEQFF. The CDR3 DNA sequence: TGTGCCACCAGTGGTGCTACTAGCGGGGTGTACAATGAGCAGTTCTTC.